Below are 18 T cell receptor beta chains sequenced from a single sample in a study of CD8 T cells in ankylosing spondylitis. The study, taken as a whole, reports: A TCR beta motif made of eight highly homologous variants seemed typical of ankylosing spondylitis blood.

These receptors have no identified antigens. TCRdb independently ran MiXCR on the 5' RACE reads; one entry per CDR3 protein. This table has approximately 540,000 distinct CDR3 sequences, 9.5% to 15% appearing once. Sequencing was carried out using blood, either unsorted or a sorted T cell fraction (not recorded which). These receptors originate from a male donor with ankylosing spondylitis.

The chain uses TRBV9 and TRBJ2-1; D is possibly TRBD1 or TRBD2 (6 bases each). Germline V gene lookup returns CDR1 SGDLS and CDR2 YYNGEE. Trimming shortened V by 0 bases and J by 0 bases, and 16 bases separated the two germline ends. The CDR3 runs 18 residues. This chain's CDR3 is CASSVGVGGALSYNEQFF. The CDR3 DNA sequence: TGTGCCAGCAGCGTAGGGGTCGGGGGCGCCCTCTCCTACAATGAGCAGTTCTTC.

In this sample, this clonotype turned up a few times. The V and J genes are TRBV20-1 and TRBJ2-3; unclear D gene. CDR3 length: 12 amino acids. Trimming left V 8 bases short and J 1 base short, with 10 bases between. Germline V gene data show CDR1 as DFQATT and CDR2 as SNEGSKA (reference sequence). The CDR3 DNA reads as TGCAGTCCTGCGCAGGGCACAGATACGCAGTATTTT. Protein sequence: CSPAQGTDTQYF.

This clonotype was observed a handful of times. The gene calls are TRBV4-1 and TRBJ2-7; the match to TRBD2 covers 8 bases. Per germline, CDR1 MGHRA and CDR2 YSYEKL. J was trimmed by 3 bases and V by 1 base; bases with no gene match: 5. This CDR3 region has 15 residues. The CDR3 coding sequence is TGCGCCAGCAGCCAAGCGGATAGCGGGATCTACGAGCAGTACTTC. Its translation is CASSQADSGIYEQYF.

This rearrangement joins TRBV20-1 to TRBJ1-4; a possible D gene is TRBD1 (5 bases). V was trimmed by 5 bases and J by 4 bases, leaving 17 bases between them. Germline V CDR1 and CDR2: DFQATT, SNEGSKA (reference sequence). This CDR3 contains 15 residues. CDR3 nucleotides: TGCAGTGCTTCTCCCCTGACAGCTTATAATGAAAAACTGTTTTTT. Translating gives CSASPLTAYNEKLFF.

The CDR3: CSATQGDQPQHF. In DNA, the CDR3 is TGCAGTGCTACCCAGGGGGACCAGCCCCAGCATTTT. The V gene is TRBV20-1, the J gene TRBJ1-5; 7 bases are shared with TRBD1. The CDR3 loop spans 12 amino acids. From germline, CDR1 is DFQATT and CDR2 SNEGSKA (reference sequence). Losses at the gene ends were 4 bases for V and 7 bases for J; bases not matched to a gene: 4.

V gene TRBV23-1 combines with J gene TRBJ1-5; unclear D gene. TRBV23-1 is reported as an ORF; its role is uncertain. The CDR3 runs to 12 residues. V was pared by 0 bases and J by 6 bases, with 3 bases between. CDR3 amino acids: CASSQSCQPQHF. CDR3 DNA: TGCGCCAGCAGTCAATCGTGTCAGCCCCAGCATTTT.

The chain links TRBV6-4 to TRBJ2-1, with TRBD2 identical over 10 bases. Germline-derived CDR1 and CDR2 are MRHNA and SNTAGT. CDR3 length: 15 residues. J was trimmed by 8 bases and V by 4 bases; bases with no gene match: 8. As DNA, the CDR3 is TGTGCCAGCAGTGCCCTAGCGGGAGTTGACGATGAGCAGTTCTTC. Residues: CASSALAGVDDEQFF.

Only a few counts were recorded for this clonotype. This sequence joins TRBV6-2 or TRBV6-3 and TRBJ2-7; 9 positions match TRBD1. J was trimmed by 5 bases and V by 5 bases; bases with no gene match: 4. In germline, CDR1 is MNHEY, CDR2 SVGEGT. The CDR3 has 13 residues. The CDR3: CASSRDRVNEQYF. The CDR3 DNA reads TGTGCCAGCAGTCGGGACAGGGTAAACGAGCAGTACTTC.

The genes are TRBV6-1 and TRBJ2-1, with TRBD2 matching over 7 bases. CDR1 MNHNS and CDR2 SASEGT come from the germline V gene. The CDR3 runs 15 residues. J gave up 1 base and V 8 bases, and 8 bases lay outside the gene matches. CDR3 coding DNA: TGTGCCAGCCTCCCCCGGCGGGAGTCCTACAATGAGCAGTTCTTC. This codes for CASLPRRESYNEQFF.

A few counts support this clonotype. CDR3 nucleotide sequence: TGTGCCTGGAGTGTGGGTCTAGCGGGAGTTGAGCAGTTCTTC. Protein sequence: CAWSVGLAGVEQFF. This chain joins TRBV30 and TRBJ2-1, with TRBD2 identical over 10 bases. Germline CDR1 and CDR2: GTSNPN and SVGIG (reference sequence). V was clipped by 0 bases and J by 9 bases; unmatched bases: 5. This CDR3 is built from 14 residues.

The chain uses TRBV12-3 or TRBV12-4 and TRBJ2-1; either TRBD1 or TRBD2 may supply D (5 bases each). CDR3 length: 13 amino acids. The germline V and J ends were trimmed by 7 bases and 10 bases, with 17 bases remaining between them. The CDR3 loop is CASTPGPWGEQFF. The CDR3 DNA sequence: TGTGCCAGCACCCCGGGCCCCTGGGGGGAGCAGTTCTTC.

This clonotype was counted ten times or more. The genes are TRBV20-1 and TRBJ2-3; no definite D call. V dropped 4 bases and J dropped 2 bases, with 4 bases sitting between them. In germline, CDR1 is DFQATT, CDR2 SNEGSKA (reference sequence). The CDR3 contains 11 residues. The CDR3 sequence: CSAKFTDTQYF. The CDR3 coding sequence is TGCAGTGCTAAATTCACAGATACGCAGTATTTT.

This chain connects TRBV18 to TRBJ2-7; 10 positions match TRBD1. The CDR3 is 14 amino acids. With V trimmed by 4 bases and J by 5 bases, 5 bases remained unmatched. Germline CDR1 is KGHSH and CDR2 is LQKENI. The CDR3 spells CASSQPGTGDEQYF. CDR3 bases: TGTGCCAGCTCACAGCCCGGGACAGGGGACGAGCAGTACTTC.

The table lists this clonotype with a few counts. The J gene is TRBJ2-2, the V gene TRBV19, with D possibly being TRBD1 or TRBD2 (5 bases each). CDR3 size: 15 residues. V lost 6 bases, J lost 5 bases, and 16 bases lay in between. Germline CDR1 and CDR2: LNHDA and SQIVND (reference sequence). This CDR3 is CASSSSWGSTGELFF. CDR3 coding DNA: TGTGCCAGTAGCTCATCGTGGGGGTCTACCGGGGAGCTGTTTTTT.

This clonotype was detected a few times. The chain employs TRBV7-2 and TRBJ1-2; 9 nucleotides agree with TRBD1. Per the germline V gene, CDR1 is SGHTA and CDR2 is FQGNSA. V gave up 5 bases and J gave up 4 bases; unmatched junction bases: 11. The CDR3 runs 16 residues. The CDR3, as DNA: TGTGCCAGCAGCCCCATTGGCGGGACAGGGCCCTATGGCTACACCTTC. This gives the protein CASSPIGGTGPYGYTF.

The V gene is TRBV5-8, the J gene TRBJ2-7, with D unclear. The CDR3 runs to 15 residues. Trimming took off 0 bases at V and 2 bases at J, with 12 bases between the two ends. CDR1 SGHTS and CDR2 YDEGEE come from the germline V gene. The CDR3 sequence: CASSLEVSYAYEQYF. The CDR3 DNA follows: TGTGCCAGCAGCTTGGAAGTCAGCTACGCCTACGAGCAGTACTTC.

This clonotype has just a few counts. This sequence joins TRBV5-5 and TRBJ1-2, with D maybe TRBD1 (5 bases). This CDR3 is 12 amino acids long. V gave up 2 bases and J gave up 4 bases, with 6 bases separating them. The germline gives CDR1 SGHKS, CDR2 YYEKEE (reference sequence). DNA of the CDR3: TGTGCCAGCAGCTTTCAGGGCTATGGCTACACCTTC. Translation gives CASSFQGYGYTF.

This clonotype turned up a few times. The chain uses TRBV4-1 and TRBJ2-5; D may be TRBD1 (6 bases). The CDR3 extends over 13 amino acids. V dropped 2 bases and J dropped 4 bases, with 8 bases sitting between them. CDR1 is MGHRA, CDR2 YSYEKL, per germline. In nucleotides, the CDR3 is TGCGCCAGCAGCCAACTCAGGGGAGAGACCCAGTACTTC. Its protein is CASSQLRGETQYF.